This TCR beta chain is from a study of T cells in Graves' hyperthyroidism and ophthalmopathy. Among ophthalmopathy patients, the Clinical Activity Score reached at least 3, the NOSPECS grade reached at least 4, and duration remained under 3 months. Used for diagnoses were clinical symptoms, serum thyroxine and TRAb, thyroid ultrasound and orbital computed tomography. CDR3 length: 13 amino acids. Germline V CDR1 and CDR2: MGHDK, SYGVNS. Trimming left V 5 bases short and J 3 bases short, with 11 bases between. Study-wide results and limits: Appearing also in blood were most of the thyroid clonotypes expanded above 0.001.

A word on this clonotype: No antigen is known for it.

Researchers amplified the TCR beta CDR3 regions from RNA transcripts. Researchers ran a first-round RT-PCR on the TCR CDR3 using the HTBI primer set. Via MiXCR, TCRdb re-called the multiplex PCR reads, giving one row per CDR3 protein. The sample has 640,000 or so distinct CDR3 sequences, approximately 14% seen once. The chain uses TRBV25-1 and TRBJ2-7, with no clear D. The origin of this receptor is a woman aged 18-29 years with Graves' ophthalmopathy. Material for sequencing was blood. The CDR3 loop is CASSTWDRYEQYF. In DNA form, the CDR3 reads TGTGCCAGCAGTACATGGGATCGCTACGAGCAGTACTTC.